Listed here are 12 T cell receptor beta chains from one sample, sequenced in a study of T cell responses to AZD1222 COVID-19 vaccine. TCRdb's copy holds only in-frame clones and misses some; the assay was immunoSEQ multiplex PCR. The sample lists 140,000 or so clones; about 92% were seen once. Sequenced material: peripheral blood, taken after recovery from COVID-19. The receptor set was obtained from an adult who had recovered from COVID-19.

This clone was seen a single time. This chain links TRBV28 with TRBJ2-5, with TRBD2 as a possible D gene (7 bases). The V end lost 10 bases, the J end lost 1 base, and 16 bases lay between the germline ends. From germline, CDR1 is MDHEN and CDR2 SYDVKM. The CDR3 sequence is 14 residues long. The chain's CDR3 is CATARAGAQETQYF. For the CDR3, the DNA is TGTGCCACGGCCCGGGCGGGGGCCCAAGAGACCCAGTACTTC.

The rearrangement joins TRBV10-3 to TRBJ2-7, with 10 bases identical to TRBD2. V lost 5 bases to trimming and J lost 6 bases; unmatched junction nucleotides: 10. Germline V gene data show CDR1 as ENHRY and CDR2 as SYGVKD. This CDR3 contains 15 residues. CDR3 nucleotide sequence: TGTGCCATCAGTCAGACAGAGCGGGGGGGAGGCGAGCAGTACTTC. It is translated as CAISQTERGGGEQYF.

The rearrangement links TRBV7-9 to TRBJ1-1; D remains ambiguous. From germline, CDR1 is SEHNR and CDR2 FQNEAQ (reference sequence). The CDR3 has 13 residues. V lost 5 bases to trimming and J lost 1 base, with 8 bases between them. CDR3 residues: CASSPYENTEAFF. For the CDR3, the DNA is TGTGCCAGCAGCCCCTATGAGAACACTGAAGCTTTCTTT.

This chain connects TRBV14 to TRBJ2-7, with 8 nucleotides matching TRBD2. Germline CDR1 is SGHDN and CDR2 is FVKESK. The junction had 4 bases not matched to a gene; V was cut back by 1 base and J by 5 bases. The CDR3 covers 14 residues. The CDR3 nucleotides read TGTGCCAGCAGCCAAGGGACTAGCACCAACGAGCAGTACTTC. Its translation is CASSQGTSTNEQYF.

The chain recombines TRBV15 with TRBJ2-7; 12 bases line up with TRBD2. CDR1 LNHNV and CDR2 YYDKDF come from the germline V gene (reference sequence). V shed 0 bases, J shed 1 base, and the junction held 10 bases outside the gene matches. The CDR3 consists of 19 residues. The CDR3 sequence: CATSRDRASGRVASYEQYF. The DNA for the CDR3 is TGTGCCACCAGCAGAGATCGGGCTAGCGGGAGGGTGGCGTCCTACGAGCAGTACTTC.

The V call is TRBV28, the J call TRBJ1-4; the D gene is possibly TRBD1 (5 bases). In germline, CDR1 is MDHEN, CDR2 SYDVKM. Trimming took 6 bases from V and 5 from J, leaving 10 bases between them. The CDR3 has 13 residues. CDR3 bases: TGTGCCAGCAGGGAGACAGTAAATGAAAAACTGTTTTTT. Protein sequence: CASRETVNEKLFF.

There are a few counts of this clone. The genes are TRBV28 and TRBJ2-7; D is undetermined. V dropped 6 bases and J dropped 2 bases, with 8 bases sitting between them. The germline V gene has CDR1 MDHEN and CDR2 SYDVKM. CDR3 size: 12 residues. The CDR3 DNA reads as TGTGCCAGCAGCGACCCCCCCTACGAGCAGTACTTC. It is translated as CASSDPPYEQYF.

The chain employs TRBV20-1 and TRBJ1-5; perhaps TRBD1 as D (6 bases). Deletions cut 3 bases from V and 2 bases from J, with 11 bases between. The CDR3 has 14 amino acids. The germline V gene has CDR1 DFQATT and CDR2 SNEGSKA (reference sequence). CDR3 region: CSASWDTGNQPQHF. The CDR3 bases are TGCAGTGCTAGTTGGGACACCGGCAATCAGCCCCAGCATTTT.

The chain recombines TRBV27 with TRBJ2-3, with D possibly being TRBD1 (5 bases). CDR1 is MNHEY, CDR2 SMNVEV, per germline (reference sequence). The CDR3 is 12 residues long. Trimming removed 8 bases at V and 4 bases at J, with 10 bases between. CDR3 region: CASGLGPDTQYF. Written as DNA, the CDR3 is TGTGCCAGCGGCTTGGGGCCAGATACGCAGTATTTT.

V is TRBV5-1 and J is TRBJ2-7; D may be TRBD1 (6 bases). Germline CDR1 is SGHRS and CDR2 is YFSETQ. This CDR3 region has 13 residues. V was shortened by 2 bases and J by 4 bases, with 10 bases between the two germline ends. The CDR3 nucleotides read TGCGCCAGCAGCTTACAGGGAACTTACGAGCAGTACTTC. Translation: CASSLQGTYEQYF.

This sequence joins TRBV21-1 and TRBJ1-1. TRBV21-1 is labeled a pseudogene. This CDR3 is built from 12 residues. In nucleotides, the CDR3 is TGTGCCAGCAGCAAAGCAATCCGCGGGGCTTTCTTT. Translating gives CASSKAIRGAFF.

This clone has only one observation. The chain links TRBV6-5 to TRBJ1-2; 7 bases are a match to TRBD1. With V trimmed by 10 bases and J by 3 bases, 14 bases remained unmatched. CDR1 is MNHEY, CDR2 SVGAGI, per germline. The CDR3 length is 15 residues. In DNA, the CDR3 is TGTGCCACCAACAGGGGCAGGGTAGGAGACTATGGCTACACCTTC. This sequence encodes CATNRGRVGDYGYTF.